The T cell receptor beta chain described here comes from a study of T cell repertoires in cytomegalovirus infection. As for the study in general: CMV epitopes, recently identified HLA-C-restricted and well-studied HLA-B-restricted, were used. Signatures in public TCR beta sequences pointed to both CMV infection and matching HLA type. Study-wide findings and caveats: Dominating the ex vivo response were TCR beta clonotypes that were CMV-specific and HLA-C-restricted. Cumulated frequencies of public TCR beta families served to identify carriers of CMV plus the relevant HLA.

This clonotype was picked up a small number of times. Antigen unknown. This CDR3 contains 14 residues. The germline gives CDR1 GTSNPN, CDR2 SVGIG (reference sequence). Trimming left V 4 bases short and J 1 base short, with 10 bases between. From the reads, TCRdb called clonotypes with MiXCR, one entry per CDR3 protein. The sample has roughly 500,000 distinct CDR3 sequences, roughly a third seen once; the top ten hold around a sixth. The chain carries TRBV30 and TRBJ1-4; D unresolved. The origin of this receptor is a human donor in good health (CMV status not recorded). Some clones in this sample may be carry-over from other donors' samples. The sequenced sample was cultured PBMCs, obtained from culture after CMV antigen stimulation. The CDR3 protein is CAWMKGGTNEKLFF. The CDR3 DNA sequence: TGTGCCTGGATGAAGGGAGGAACTAATGAAAAACTGTTTTTT.